The following is a T cell receptor beta chain sequence with its context. Sequencing used immunoSEQ multiplex PCR; TCRdb keeps in-frame clones, though not all of them. The sample contains about 1.1 million clones, approximately 78% of which appear only once. Between the trimmed V and J ends, which lost 2 bases and 4 bases, there was a span of 11 bases. Germline values: CDR1 MNHNS, CDR2 SASEGT. This CDR3 region has 14 residues. The data derive from a study of shared clonotypes between healthy human individuals. The chain recombines TRBV6-1 with TRBJ1-2; no clear D gene. The sample taken for sequencing was memory CD4+ T cells from PBMCs. Subset reported: CD45RA-negative fraction. The sequence derives from a man in his late teens or twenties in good health. Some clones in this sample may be carry-over from other donors' samples. CDR3 residues: CASSEPGVAYGYTF. CDR3 nucleotide sequence: TGTGCCAGCAGTGAACCTGGGGTTGCCTATGGCTACACCTTC.